This T cell receptor beta chain was documented in a study of sequential checkpoint blockade in melanoma. Assay used: immunoSEQ multiplex PCR; TCRdb lists only in-frame clones, some missing. The sample yields fewer than 6,500 clones, around 53% seen once. This clone has a single count. The treatment: randomized to nivolumab then ipilimumab (arm A) or the reverse (arm B). This CDR3 spans 12 amino acids. V shed 2 bases and J shed 4 bases, with 5 bases lying between them. Germline V lookup: CDR1 SGHRS, CDR2 YFSETQ. The J gene is TRBJ2-3, the V gene TRBV5-1; D unclear. Source: CD8+ T cells sorted from blood (inferred from file names), taken from a patient given nivolumab and ipilimumab in sequence. This receptor was identified in a human donor with melanoma. CDR3: CASSFIADTQYF. The DNA for the CDR3 is TGCGCCAGCAGCTTTATAGCAGATACGCAGTATTTT.